This T cell receptor (beta chain) came from a study of CD8 T cells in Susac syndrome (dated by TCRdb to 2018 to 2020). For context, the study as a whole: Of the Susac syndrome patients who were sequenced, about 6 had clinically active disease and eight were in clinical remission. At blood withdrawal, Susac syndrome patients were either therapy-naive, taking corticosteroids (in some cases with IVIg as well), or taking IVIg alone. Repertoire sequencing was used to test whether CD8+ T cell activation and differentiation in Susac syndrome was antigen driven. Broad study findings and their caveats: The TCR sequencing and HLA analysis was acknowledged to have included a relatively small number of individuals. The CD4+ T cell repertoire of patients with Susac syndrome showed no detectable clonal expansion.

High-throughput TCR beta sequencing profiled peripheral blood CD8+ and CD4+ T cells from healthy donors, Susac syndrome patients and multiple sclerosis patients. Susac syndrome patients met recently defined diagnostic criteria for definite or probable disease. Bulk CD8+ and CD4+ T cells were purified by magnetic negative isolation, while CD8+ TEMRA cells were enriched using FACS. Blood was collected in EDTA tubes and processed within 24 hours, with PBMCs isolated through density gradient centrifugation. PBMCs intended for TCR sequencing were cryopreserved in liquid nitrogen and were subsequently thawed in a 37 degrees C water bath. The sorted or isolated CD4+, CD8+ and CD8+ TEMRA cells had a purity of 90% or higher. As to this clonotype: Its antigen remains unidentified. Within one base of it there is no much larger clone, and no base qualities were kept.

As encoded in the germline V gene, CDR1 is ENHRY while CDR2 is SYGVKD. Taken from cysteine to phenylalanine, the CDR3 has 14 residues. Only the CDR3 region is kept as DNA, spanning 42 bases read in frame from base 1. Trimming takes 3 bases from V and 3 bases from J, and the germline ends sit 9 bases apart. RNA was extracted using the RNeasy kit, and about 0.45 to 1 ug of the RNA was reverse transcribed with random hexamers. The immunoSEQ multiplex PCR assay, which covers 54 Vbeta and 13 Jbeta segments, was used to amplify TCR beta CDR3 regions. PCR amplification bias was corrected by using a synthetic template baseline for primer optimization and computational correction. As for the authors' bioinformatics: Only productive sequences were kept, with reads annotated to V, D and J genes according to IMGT and analyzed in immunoSEQ Analyzer. Clonality was computed as one minus Shannon entropy normalized by log2 of the number of productive unique sequences. For each patient and control, public and private clones were evaluated within the 100 most prevalent clones. Clones were defined as Susac-specific if absent from the healthy and MS cohorts, from 1052 published viral clones and from other ImmuneACCESS disease sequences. TCRdb reprocessed the public reads (quality trimming at Q25 with fastp, clone calling with MiXCR) and kept in-frame beta chains. Entries are consolidated by CDR3 protein sequence, retaining the most common genes and DNA. The V and J calls shown here were made by TCRdb, not taken from the authors' results. The sample table records under 200,000 distinct CDR3 sequences; 90% to 95% of these occur just once. Clones ranked in the top ten supply 0.12% of the sample.

Recombination linked TRBV10-3 to TRBJ1-5; no D segment can be confidently identified. Material for sequencing was CD4+ T cells from PBMCs. The TCR sequence derives from a human donor with Susac syndrome. The sequenced DNA is TGTGCCATCAGTGACGGACGGGTCAATCAGCCCCAGCATTTT. The translation is CAISDGRVNQPQHF.